This T cell receptor (beta chain) was retrieved from a study of T cell repertoires in cytomegalovirus infection. Study in general: Both a matching HLA type and CMV infection were indicated by public TCR beta signatures.

CDR1 and CDR2 from the germline V gene are SSHAT and FNYEAQ (reference sequence). The CDR3 spans 15 residues. V dropped 1 base and J dropped 7 bases, with 14 bases sitting between them. One entry per CDR3 protein results from TCRdb running MiXCR on the reads. In the table there are hundreds of thousands of distinct CDR3 sequences, around 35% of which are singletons. Findings of the study overall: The study found HLA-C-restricted CMV-specific TCR beta clonotypes dominating the ex vivo response.

About this clonotype: Its antigen is unidentified.

The rearrangement joins TRBV7-7 to TRBJ2-1, with D perhaps matching TRBD2 (6 bases). The source is a human donor in good health (CMV status not recorded). Some clones in this sample may be carry-over from other donors' samples. The sample here was cultured PBMCs, taken from culture after CMV antigen stimulation. This chain's CDR3 is CASSLGSSGDNEQFF. The CDR3 bases are TGTGCCAGCAGCTTAGGGTCTTCGGGGGATAATGAGCAGTTCTTC.